The 27 T cell receptor beta chains below all came from one sample that was sequenced in a study of control samples from healthy donors and cancer patients. The protocol was immunoSEQ multiplex PCR, while the TCRdb copy is restricted to in-frame clones and leaves out a portion. The sample has around 76,000 clones, about 95% seen once; the top ten hold approximately 5.7%. The sequencing input was blood. The receptors here all came from a woman aged 40 to 50 in good health.

V and J are TRBV27 and TRBJ2-7; unclear D gene. The CDR3 length is 13 residues. V was trimmed by 8 bases and J by 1 base, leaving 12 bases between them. The germline CDR1 and CDR2 sequences are MNHEY and SMNVEV (reference sequence). This chain's CDR3 is CASQSEKSYEQYF. CDR3 nucleotides: TGTGCCAGCCAAAGTGAAAAATCCTACGAGCAGTACTTC.

The CDR3 DNA reads as TGTGCCAGCAGCTTGAGGTCCAGGTTAGATCAGCCCCAGCATTTT. The encoded protein is CASSLRSRLDQPQHF. The V call is TRBV5-8, the J call TRBJ1-5; D gene unclear. Germline-derived CDR1 and CDR2 are SGHTS and YDEGEE. Trimming left V 1 base short and J 5 bases short, with 13 bases between. The CDR3 consists of 15 residues. The full variable domain, completed using reference TRBV5-8 and TRBJ1-5, is EAGVTQSPTHLIKTRGQQATLRCSPISGHTSVYWYQQALGLGLQFLLWYDEGEERNRGNFPPRFSGRQFPNYSSELNVNALELEDSALYLCASSLRSRLDQPQHFGDGTRLSIL.

This clone appeared a few times. The chain links TRBV6-5 to TRBJ2-7; the match to TRBD1 covers 7 bases. The CDR3 totals 14 residues. The trim removed 10 bases at V and 12 bases at J, leaving 21 bases unmatched. The germline CDR1 and CDR2 sequences are MNHEY and SVGAGI. The CDR3, as DNA: TGTGCCACCAATACAGGGGAGTTTCATGATCTGCGGTACTTC. It specifies CATNTGEFHDLRYF.

The V call is TRBV2, the J call TRBJ1-2; 9 nucleotides match TRBD1. Germline values: CDR1 SNHLY, CDR2 FYNNEI. V gave up 5 bases and J gave up 7 bases; unmatched junction bases: 14. The CDR3 extends over 16 amino acids. Here the CDR3 reads CASSPGQGRLMGGYTF. As DNA, the CDR3 is TGTGCCAGCAGTCCGGGACAGGGTCGATTAATGGGTGGCTACACCTTC.

The V gene is TRBV4-3, the J gene TRBJ1-4; D is unresolved. Trimming pared 0 bases from V and 14 bases from J, leaving 10 bases between. Germline lookup yields CDR1 LGHNA and CDR2 YSLEER. This CDR3 is built from 12 residues. The CDR3 spells CASSQEWGMLFF. As DNA, the CDR3 is TGCGCCAGCAGCCAAGAATGGGGAATGCTGTTTTTT.

J is TRBJ1-1 and V is TRBV4-1, with D maybe TRBD1 (5 bases). Germline V gene sequence: CDR1 MGHRA, CDR2 YSYEKL. The V end lost 1 base, the J end lost 3 bases, and 9 bases lay between the germline ends. CDR3 length equals 14 residues. The CDR3 DNA reads as TGCGCCAGCAGCCAAGTGGGGGTGCACACTGAAGCTTTCTTT. The encoded protein is CASSQVGVHTEAFF.

V usage is TRBV25-1 and J usage is TRBJ2-2, with D hard to call. Deletions cut 0 bases from V and 3 bases from J, with 8 bases between. CDR1 is MGHDK and CDR2 is SYGVNS in the germline V gene. The CDR3 spans 15 residues. CDR3 in amino acids: CASSEYPPHTGELFF. The CDR3 DNA is TGTGCCAGCAGTGAATATCCCCCCCACACCGGGGAGCTGTTTTTT.

The CDR3: CASSPGGSTSYTQYF. CDR3 bases: TGTGCCAGCAGCCCGGGCGGGAGTACCAGTTATACGCAGTATTTT. V and J are TRBV5-8 and TRBJ2-3; TRBD2 matches at 7 bases. Germline CDR1 is SGHTS and CDR2 is YDEGEE. The CDR3 is made up of 15 amino acids. V shed 4 bases, J shed 7 bases, and the junction held 12 bases outside the gene matches.

On this clone: Other DNA sequences in this sample translate to the same CDR3. V usage is TRBV7-9 and J usage is TRBJ2-7, with D maybe TRBD2 (7 bases). V lost 5 bases and J 3 bases, leaving 11 bases between the germline ends. This CDR3 is 13 amino acids long. CDR1 and CDR2 (germline): SEHNR, FQNEAQ (reference sequence). The DNA for the CDR3 is TGTGCCAGCAGCCCGAGGGGGGGCTACGAGCAGTACTTC. Protein: CASSPRGGYEQYF.

The chain couples TRBV27 to TRBJ2-3; unclear D gene. CDR3 size: 13 residues. Looked up from germline, CDR1 is MNHEY and CDR2 is SMNVEV (reference sequence). V was trimmed by 2 bases and J by 3 bases, leaving 6 bases between them. For the CDR3, the DNA is TGTGCCAGCAGTTTACGGAAGACAGATACGCAGTATTTT. Its protein product is CASSLRKTDTQYF.

V usage is TRBV6-5 and J usage is TRBJ2-7, with TRBD2 matching 7 bases. Germline CDR1 and CDR2: MNHEY and SVGAGI. J lost 2 bases, V lost 6 bases, and 7 bases had no gene match. The CDR3 extends over 14 amino acids. The CDR3 DNA sequence: TGTGCCAGCAGGAAGCGGGACCACACCTACGAGCAGTACTTC. Protein product: CASRKRDHTYEQYF.

The chain uses TRBV30 and TRBJ1-1, with D tentatively TRBD1 (5 bases). CDR3 length: 16 residues. Trimming removed 2 bases from V and 1 base from J, with 17 bases in between. Germline values: CDR1 GTSNPN, CDR2 SVGIG (reference sequence). CDR3 bases: TGTGCCTGGAGTCCAACCTCGCTGGGACGGAACACTGAAGCTTTCTTT. Translated, it gives CAWSPTSLGRNTEAFF.

The genes are TRBV4-1 and TRBJ1-5; 8 nucleotides agree with TRBD1. The CDR3 is made up of 14 amino acids. The V gene end was trimmed by 1 base and the J gene end by 9 bases; junction bases not matched to a gene: 5. The germline V gene has CDR1 MGHRA and CDR2 YSYEKL. The CDR3 nucleotides are TGCGCCAGCAGCCAAGGACAGGGGTTTTGGCCCCAGCATTTT. It is translated as CASSQGQGFWPQHF.

This clone was seen just once. This chain connects TRBV3-1 (or the pseudogene TRBV3-2) to TRBJ2-1, with 8 nucleotides matching TRBD1. Germline V gene sequence: CDR1 LGHDT, CDR2 YNNKEL (reference sequence). The CDR3 is 16 amino acids. Trimming cost V 4 bases and J 4 bases; bases outside gene matches: 9. CDR3 region: CASSPVLGQVYNEQFF. DNA for the CDR3: TGTGCCAGCAGCCCGGTACTGGGACAGGTATACAATGAGCAGTTCTTC.

The chain employs TRBV18 and TRBJ2-1; 14 bases agree with TRBD2. Germline V lookup: CDR1 KGHSH, CDR2 LQKENI. The length of the CDR3 is 18 residues. V shed 4 bases, J shed 0 bases, and the junction held 5 bases outside the gene matches. The CDR3 protein is CASSRGLAGATSYNEQFF. CDR3 in DNA: TGTGCCAGCTCACGGGGACTAGCGGGAGCTACCTCCTACAATGAGCAGTTCTTC.

This clone was seen just once. DNA of the CDR3: TGTGCCAGCAGCTCCCACCGAGAGGTAGCCTACGAGCAGTACTTC. It codes for CASSSHREVAYEQYF. The genes are TRBV5-8 and TRBJ2-7; D gene uncertain. The V and J ends lost 3 bases and 2 bases respectively, with 15 bases between them. The CDR3 sequence is 15 residues long. Germline V gene sequence: CDR1 SGHTS, CDR2 YDEGEE.

The chain employs TRBV5-1 and TRBJ2-1; D is perhaps TRBD2 (5 bases). Trimming removed 9 bases from V and 0 bases from J, with 10 bases in between. This CDR3 is built from 13 residues. Germline V gives CDR1 SGHRS, CDR2 YFSETQ. As DNA, the CDR3 is TGCGCCACCCGGGGTAGCTCCTACAATGAGCAGTTCTTC. Protein product: CATRGSSYNEQFF. The full variable domain, in which reference TRBV5-1 and TRBJ2-1 provide the parts outside the CDR3, is KAGVTQTPRYLIKTRGQQVTLSCSPISGHRSVSWYQQTPGQGLQFLFEYFSETQRNKGNFPGRFSGRQFSNSRSEMNVSTLELGDSALYLCATRGSSYNEQFFGPGTRLTVL.

J is TRBJ1-2 and V is TRBV13; possibly TRBD1 for D (6 bases). The CDR3 is 16 residues long. The germline V gene has CDR1 PRHDT and CDR2 FYEKMQ (reference sequence). The V end lost 0 bases, the J end lost 1 base, and 12 bases lay between the germline ends. CDR3 in amino acids: CASSLGLDRSNYGYTF. The CDR3, as DNA: TGTGCCAGCAGCTTAGGGCTGGACAGAAGTAACTATGGCTACACCTTC. The whole variable domain, filled in from reference TRBV13 and TRBJ1-2, reads AAGVIQSPRHLIKEKRETATLKCYPIPRHDTVYWYQQGPGQDPQFLISFYEKMQSDKGSIPDRFSAQQFSDYHSELNMSSLELGDSALYFCASSLGLDRSNYGYTFGSGTRLTVV.

This chain connects TRBV20-1 to TRBJ2-3; perhaps TRBD1 as D (5 bases). Germline V CDR1 and CDR2: DFQATT, SNEGSKA (reference sequence). The ends were cut back, 5 bases at V and 5 bases at J, with 8 bases in the middle. The CDR3 covers 11 residues. CDR3 region: CSAPQGDTQYF. CDR3 nucleotide sequence: TGCAGTGCTCCTCAGGGAGATACGCAGTATTTT.

This chain uses TRBV9 with TRBJ2-3; tentatively, D is TRBD2 (5 bases). V shed 0 bases and J shed 0 bases, with 8 bases lying between them. The germline V gene encodes CDR1 SGDLS and CDR2 YYNGEE. This CDR3 contains 15 residues. For the CDR3, the DNA is TGTGCCAGCAGCGTAGGTCTAGCTAGCACAGATACGCAGTATTTT. Amino acids: CASSVGLASTDTQYF.

The chain employs TRBV2 and TRBJ2-6; D gene ambiguous. V shed 9 bases and J shed 0 bases, with 15 bases lying between them. The germline V gene encodes CDR1 SNHLY and CDR2 FYNNEI. CDR3 length equals 16 residues. CDR3 sequence: CARWEIPSSGANVLTF. DNA of the CDR3: TGTGCCAGATGGGAAATCCCCAGCTCTGGGGCCAACGTCCTGACTTTC.

This clone appeared a single time. This sequence joins TRBV10-1 and TRBJ2-7, with a possible D match to TRBD1 (8 bases). V lost 9 bases, J lost 9 bases, and 21 bases lay in between. The CDR3 spans 13 residues. Germline assignment: CDR1 WNHNN and CDR2 SYGVQD (reference sequence). CDR3 region: CARGQGGVSWQYF. CDR3 in DNA: TGCGCCAGAGGACAGGGAGGGGTTTCGTGGCAGTACTTC.

V usage is TRBV7-8 and J usage is TRBJ1-6; 8 bases are shared with TRBD1. This CDR3 region has 16 residues. Germline V gene lookup returns CDR1 SGHVS and CDR2 FQNEAQ. Losses at the gene ends were 5 bases for V and 7 bases for J; bases not matched to a gene: 10. This CDR3 is CASSPLQGGMNSPLHF. In DNA form, the CDR3 reads TGTGCCAGCAGCCCACTACAGGGGGGTATGAATTCACCCCTCCACTTT.

V is TRBV12-3 or TRBV12-4 and J is TRBJ2-7; TRBD1 matches at 7 bases. Trimming removed 5 bases from V and 5 bases from J; junction bases left unmatched: 6. The CDR3 spans 13 residues. The DNA of the CDR3 is TGTGCCAGCAGTGGAGTCGACAGGGACGAGCAGTACTTC. Translated: CASSGVDRDEQYF.

This clone has a single count. The chain combines TRBV28 with TRBJ2-4; D is undetermined. CDR1 MDHEN and CDR2 SYDVKM come from the germline V gene. Deletions cut 2 bases from V and 1 base from J, with 6 bases between. This CDR3 has 14 amino acids. The CDR3 here is CASSLKQAKNIQYF. The CDR3 coding sequence is TGTGCCAGCAGTTTAAAACAGGCCAAAAACATTCAGTACTTC.

The chain links TRBV6-5 to TRBJ2-7, with 8 bases matching TRBD1. This CDR3 comprises 15 residues. Unmatched junction bases numbered 6, after V lost 5 bases and J lost 0 bases. CDR1 and CDR2 from the germline V gene are MNHEY and SVGAGI. CDR3 nucleotide sequence: TGTGCCAGCAGTCATTGGACAGGGAGCTCCTACGAGCAGTACTTC. It translates to CASSHWTGSSYEQYF.

The count of this clone is one. DNA of the CDR3: TGCAGCGTTGAAGATGGGACAGGTGGGGTCTACGAGCAGTACTTC. This sequence encodes CSVEDGTGGVYEQYF. The chain combines TRBV29-1 with TRBJ2-7; 8 nucleotides line up with TRBD1. This CDR3 is 15 amino acids long. CDR1 SQVTM and CDR2 ANQGSEA come from the germline V gene. The V segment lost 0 bases and the J segment 3 bases; nucleotides outside the gene matches: 7.